A single sample gave rise to the 23 T cell receptor beta chains below, sequenced in a study of technical replicates of blood from four donors. Clones were read by immunoSEQ multiplex PCR, and TCRdb kept only the in-frame ones, dropping some. The sample lists 60,000 to 80,000 clones, 91% occurring once. The specimen sequenced was PBMCs. The receptors here all came from a human donor in good health. Some clones in this sample may be carry-over from other donors' samples.

The chain uses TRBV5-4 and TRBJ1-4, with 9 bases identical to TRBD1. Per germline, CDR1 SGHNT and CDR2 YYREEE (reference sequence). Trimming at V came to 5 bases and at J to 8 bases, leaving 13 bases not matched to a gene. The CDR3 has 16 amino acids. The CDR3 nucleotides read TGTGCCAGCAGTCGGGGGGATACAGGGGGCGCGGAAAAACTGTTTTTT. Its translation: CASSRGDTGGAEKLFF. Using reference TRBV5-4 and TRBJ1-4 for the parts outside the CDR3, the full variable domain is ETGVTQSPTHLIKTRGQQVTLRCSSQSGHNTVSWYQQALGQGPQFIFQYYREEENGRGNFPPRFSGLQFPNYSSELNVNALELDDSALYLCASSRGDTGGAEKLFFGSGTQLSVL.

The rearrangement links TRBV7-9 to TRBJ1-4, with 8 bases aligning to TRBD1. The trim removed 5 bases at V and 3 bases at J, leaving 5 bases unmatched. The CDR3 is 15 residues long. Per germline, CDR1 SEHNR and CDR2 FQNEAQ (reference sequence). The CDR3 reads CASSRDRGPNEKLFF. In DNA, the CDR3 is TGTGCCAGCAGCCGAGACAGGGGACCTAATGAAAAACTGTTTTTT. The full variable domain, rest sourced from reference TRBV7-9 and TRBJ1-4, is DTGVSQNPRHKITKRGQNVTFRCDPISEHNRLYWYRQTLGQGPEFLTYFQNEAQLEKSRLLSDRFSAERPKGSFSTLEIQRTEQGDSAMYLCASSRDRGPNEKLFFGSGTQLSVL.

The V gene is TRBV20-1, the J gene TRBJ2-7; 8 nucleotides line up with TRBD1. The CDR3 loop spans 11 amino acids. V lost 5 bases to trimming and J lost 6 bases; unmatched junction nucleotides: 3. CDR1 and CDR2 (germline): DFQATT, SNEGSKA (reference sequence). CDR3 residues: CSAYTGGEQYF. The CDR3 nucleotides read TGCAGTGCTTATACAGGGGGCGAGCAGTACTTC.

The V call is TRBV5-4, the J call TRBJ1-2; TRBD1 matches at 11 bases. The CDR3 has 16 amino acids. Germline V gives CDR1 SGHNT, CDR2 YYREEE (reference sequence). Unmatched junction bases numbered 12, after V lost 3 bases and J lost 8 bases. The DNA of the CDR3 is TGTGCCAGCAGCTCCTTCGGAGGACAGGGGGCGAGCGGCTACACCTTC. It encodes CASSSFGGQGASGYTF.

CDR3 coding DNA: TGTGCCAGCAGCCAAGATAGGGCGGGTAACGGAAATGAAAAACTGTTTTTT. Amino acid sequence: CASSQDRAGNGNEKLFF. The V and J genes are TRBV4-2 and TRBJ1-4; D is unresolved. The germline V gene encodes CDR1 LGHNA and CDR2 YNFKEQ. Trimming shortened V by 0 bases and J by 5 bases, and 16 bases separated the two germline ends. The CDR3 has 17 amino acids.

The rearrangement links TRBV7-8 to TRBJ2-3; 8 positions agree with TRBD1. Germline V gene sequence: CDR1 SGHVS, CDR2 FQNEAQ. The CDR3 length is 16 residues. The V gene end was trimmed by 2 bases and the J gene end by 0 bases; junction bases not matched to a gene: 4. The CDR3 loop reads CASSLRRTGSTDTQYF. CDR3 sequence (DNA): TGTGCCAGCAGCTTACGGAGGACAGGGAGCACAGATACGCAGTATTTT.

This clone was observed a single time. The chain has TRBV4-3 and TRBJ2-3, with 9 bases matching TRBD2. After removal of 3 bases from V and 3 bases from J, the junction contained 4 bases not matched to a gene. The CDR3 is 15 amino acids. Germline values: CDR1 LGHNA, CDR2 YSLEER. The CDR3 DNA follows: TGCGCCAGCAGCCATAGCGGGAGTCAAACAGATACGCAGTATTTT. It is translated as CASSHSGSQTDTQYF.

The chain is built from TRBV10-3 and TRBJ1-5; D is undetermined. The V end was cut by 0 bases, the J end by 4 bases, with 10 bases between. The CDR3 sequence is 15 residues long. CDR1 and CDR2 (germline): ENHRY, SYGVKD. In DNA form, the CDR3 reads TGTGCCATCAGTGAGTCGGTGGGCAGGAATCAGCCCCAGCATTTT. Residues: CAISESVGRNQPQHF.

This sequence joins TRBV6-5 and TRBJ2-7; tentatively, D is TRBD1 (6 bases). The CDR3 sequence is 15 residues long. Germline V gene lookup returns CDR1 MNHEY and CDR2 SVGAGI. Trimming removed 2 bases at V and 2 bases at J, with 13 bases between. The DNA for the CDR3 is TGTGCCAGCAGTTACGGCCCAGGGGTGGCCTACGAGCAGTACTTC. Amino acids: CASSYGPGVAYEQYF.

This sequence joins TRBV7-8 and TRBJ1-5, with a possible D match to TRBD1 (6 bases). V dropped 5 bases and J dropped 3 bases, with 11 bases sitting between them. This CDR3 spans 14 amino acids. Looked up from germline, CDR1 is SGHVS and CDR2 is FQNEAQ. Here the CDR3 DNA reads TGTGCCAGCAGCCTACAGGGAGACAATCAGCCCCAGCATTTT. Residues: CASSLQGDNQPQHF.

The chain carries TRBV18 and TRBJ1-2, with 9 nucleotides matching TRBD1. Germline V CDR1 and CDR2: KGHSH, LQKENI. The CDR3 totals 18 residues. The J segment lost 0 bases and the V segment lost 6 bases, leaving 14 bases of the junction unmatched. The DNA of the CDR3 is TGTGCCAGCTCTTCCACCCAGGGACAGGGAGGAGCTAACTATGGCTACACCTTC. Protein: CASSSTQGQGGANYGYTF.

The chain employs TRBV4-3 and TRBJ1-5, with no clear D. This CDR3 region has 15 residues. Germline V gives CDR1 LGHNA, CDR2 YSLEER. With 0 bases removed from V and 4 bases from J, the gap between germline ends came to 10 bases. CDR3 residues: CASSQEVGRNQPQHF. Written as DNA, the CDR3 is TGCGCCAGCAGCCAAGAAGTTGGCAGAAATCAGCCCCAGCATTTT.

V usage is TRBV19 and J usage is TRBJ2-7; 9 positions agree with TRBD1. V shed 2 bases, J shed 4 bases, and the junction held 6 bases outside the gene matches. This CDR3 contains 15 residues. Germline lookup yields CDR1 LNHDA and CDR2 SQIVND (reference sequence). The CDR3 nucleotides are TGTGCCAGTAGTATAAATAACAGGGGGCCGTACGAGCAGTACTTC. Translated: CASSINNRGPYEQYF.

V gene TRBV7-4 combines with J gene TRBJ1-5; D is unresolved. V lost 5 bases to trimming and J lost 2 bases, with 22 bases between them. CDR3 length: 18 residues. Germline V gene data show CDR1 as SGHVT and CDR2 as SQSDAQ. CDR3 sequence reads: CASSPGGRSRWGNQPQHF. The DNA for the CDR3 is TGTGCCAGCAGCCCAGGAGGCAGGAGTCGGTGGGGCAATCAGCCCCAGCATTTT.

This clone has only a few counts. Other DNA sequences within the sample encode an identical CDR3. The V and J genes are TRBV5-1 and TRBJ1-6, with D perhaps matching TRBD1 (5 bases). This CDR3 is 14 amino acids long. Germline assignment: CDR1 SGHRS and CDR2 YFSETQ. Trimming took off 0 bases at V and 10 bases at J, with 11 bases between the two ends. CDR3 nucleotide sequence: TGCGCCAGCAGCTTGGCCGGGGGTTACTCACCCCTCCACTTT. Translating gives CASSLAGGYSPLHF.

This chain connects TRBV7-9 to TRBJ2-7, with 8 bases matching TRBD2. The CDR3 runs to 13 residues. Germline CDR1 and CDR2: SEHNR and FQNEAQ (reference sequence). V lost 6 bases to trimming and J lost 7 bases; unmatched junction nucleotides: 8. CDR3 nucleotide sequence: TGTGCCAGCAGTGCCGGGACTAGGGGAGAGCAGTACTTC. This codes for CASSAGTRGEQYF. Full variable domain (outside the CDR3, taken from reference TRBV7-9 and TRBJ2-7): DTGVSQNPRHKITKRGQNVTFRCDPISEHNRLYWYRQTLGQGPEFLTYFQNEAQLEKSRLLSDRFSAERPKGSFSTLEIQRTEQGDSAMYLCASSAGTRGEQYFGPGTRLTVT.

This clone was detected ten times or more. V is TRBV6-4 and J is TRBJ1-5; D unclear. CDR1 MRHNA and CDR2 SNTAGT come from the germline V gene. The CDR3 length is 13 residues. V was clipped by 3 bases and J by 4 bases, with 7 bases between them. CDR3 coding DNA: TGTGCCAGCAGTGAGGCGGCAAATCAGCCCCAGCATTTT. Translated: CASSEAANQPQHF.

The J gene is TRBJ2-3, the V gene TRBV6-5, with 10 bases identical to TRBD2. Per germline, CDR1 MNHEY and CDR2 SVGAGI. The CDR3 extends over 15 amino acids. V shed 6 bases and J 4 bases; nucleotides not matched to a gene: 7. The CDR3 DNA is TGTGCCAGCAGCCTACTAGCGGGGTCCCCAGATACGCAGTATTTT. Protein sequence: CASSLLAGSPDTQYF.

The chain has TRBV7-9 and TRBJ2-7; 10 nucleotides line up with TRBD1. This CDR3 contains 17 residues. After removal of 5 bases from V and 2 bases from J, the junction contained 12 bases not matched to a gene. Germline loops: CDR1 SEHNR, CDR2 FQNEAQ (reference sequence). In DNA, the CDR3 is TGTGCCAGCAGCCCCCGGGACAGGGGCCTTCTCACCTACGAGCAGTACTTC. Translating it yields CASSPRDRGLLTYEQYF. Based on the CDR3 plus reference TRBV7-9 and TRBJ2-7, the full variable domain is DTGVSQNPRHKITKRGQNVTFRCDPISEHNRLYWYRQTLGQGPEFLTYFQNEAQLEKSRLLSDRFSAERPKGSFSTLEIQRTEQGDSAMYLCASSPRDRGLLTYEQYFGPGTRLTVT.

J is TRBJ2-5 and V is TRBV7-2; 7 bases match TRBD1. Germline CDR1 and CDR2: SGHTA and FQGNSA. The junction had 6 bases not matched to a gene; V was cut back by 0 bases and J by 11 bases. This CDR3 contains 13 residues. In DNA form, the CDR3 reads TGTGCCAGCAGCTTAGCGAAGGGGGCGGCACAGTACTTC. It yields the protein CASSLAKGAAQYF.

This clone was observed a single time. The chain employs TRBV11-3 and TRBJ2-7; 8 bases line up with TRBD2. V was pared by 8 bases and J by 6 bases, with 6 bases of the junction left unmatched. The CDR3 consists of 12 residues. Germline loops: CDR1 SGHNT, CDR2 YENEEA. The DNA of the CDR3 is TGTGCCAGCTCCGCGGGGGGCATCGAGCAGTACTTC. Translating it yields CASSAGGIEQYF.

The chain recombines TRBV29-1 with TRBJ2-5; the match to TRBD2 covers 12 bases. Losses at the gene ends were 5 bases for V and 2 bases for J; bases not matched to a gene: 3. Germline V gene data show CDR1 as SQVTM and CDR2 as ANQGSEA. CDR3 length equals 14 residues. The CDR3 sequence: CSVLGLAGQETQYF. CDR3 coding DNA: TGCAGCGTTCTAGGACTAGCGGGACAAGAGACCCAGTACTTC.

There are a few counts of this clone. The chain combines TRBV11-1 with TRBJ1-5; a possible D gene is TRBD1 (6 bases). CDR3 length: 13 residues. V lost 6 bases to trimming and J lost 4 bases, with 10 bases between them. Per germline, CDR1 SGHAT and CDR2 FQDESV (reference sequence). CDR3 bases: TGTGCCAGCAGTTTGCAGGGGAATCAGCCCCAGCATTTT. It codes for CASSLQGNQPQHF.